Listed below are T cell receptor beta chains from one sample, sequenced in a study of T cells expressing NK-cell markers. Each CDR3 protein gets one entry in TCRdb, which reprocessed the 5' RACE reads and gives no DNA. The sample table includes about 460,000 distinct CDR3 sequences. Sequenced: blood T cells: a sorted CD56 or NKG2C T cell subset, CD4+ or CD8+ T cells, or bulk PBMC T cells (not recorded which). These receptors all stem from a woman aged 45-65 years in good health. CDR3s include the opening cysteine and the closing phenylalanine or tryptophan.

>TRBV29-1|TRBJ2-3
CSVEARLSTDTQYF
>TRBV3-1|TRBJ1-1
CASSLFTGGEAFF
>TRBV10-3|TRBJ1-1
CAISRQGAQTEAFF
>TRBV9|TRBJ2-3
CASSVEWDTQYF
>TRBV29-1|TRBJ2-1
CSVLSGDSYNEQFF
>TRBV4-2|TRBJ2-1
CASSQDNRVNEQFF
>TRBV24-1|TRBJ2-1
CATSDPGLVNEQFF
>TRBV5-1|TRBJ2-3
CASSTTSSWGPDTQYF
>TRBV20-1|TRBJ2-7
CSAEPRSYEQYF
>TRBV6-1|TRBJ2-2
CASSEAGTGVGELFF
>TRBV25-1|TRBJ2-3
CASSDSREWEDTQYF
>TRBV12-3/TRBV12-4|TRBJ2-2
CATQRVTNTGELFF
>TRBV20-1|TRBJ2-5
CSAASSQGKETQYF
>TRBV7-8|TRBJ1-5
CASSLVLGMRGQPQHF
>TRBV10-3|TRBJ2-2
CAITGTSGHTGELFF
>TRBV10-3|TRBJ1-1
CATRGGYQGDAEAFF
>TRBV10-2|TRBJ1-6
CASRSGTANSPLHF